This T cell receptor beta chain was retrieved from a study of blood T cell repertoires in COVID-19. A case of COVID-19 had been met by exposed participants within 2 weeks before study entry. The assay was immunoSEQ multiplex PCR, and TCRdb's table has in-frame clones only and misses some. The table includes roughly 200,000 clones, 75% to 90% detected once. The CDR3 length is 16 residues. The V gene lost 2 bases and the J gene lost 8 bases, with 16 bases spanning the gap. The germline CDR1 and CDR2 sequences are MNHEY and SVGAGI. The sequencing sample was made of PBMCs or T cells enriched from blood (not recorded which). The chain uses TRBV6-5 and TRBJ1-6, with D possibly being TRBD1 (6 bases). This TCR derives from a woman aged 25-40 years who had been exposed to COVID-19. The DNA of the CDR3 is TGTGCCAGCAGTTACCCTCGGCCAGGGGCGGATTCACCCCTCCACTTT. Protein sequence: CASSYPRPGADSPLHF.